This entry lists 32 T cell receptor beta chains sequenced from one sample in a study of T-cell memory formation after mild COVID-19 (TCRdb year 2021). Receptor libraries were prepared by 5' RACE. Sequencer: Illumina NovaSeq 6000. TCRdb redid the processing of the public reads, applying fastp at Q25 and MiXCR, and retained in-frame beta chains. Each CDR3 protein gets just one entry, which takes the most common genes and DNA from the rows behind it. Across this sample there are about 210,000 distinct CDR3 sequences, with about 10% seen only once. Together, the top ten hold approximately 2.8% of the sample. The sequenced sample consisted of PBMCs or a T cell subset sorted from them (not recorded which). Source of these receptors: a man younger than 35 who had mild COVID-19 (a few samples of this study predate the infection). The sample titles of this study are shuffled in the database, so cell type and time point are left out; the donor was told from shared clones.

The sample holds a few counts of this clonotype. V is TRBV4-2 and J is TRBJ2-3; 8 bases align to TRBD2. CDR1 is LGHNA, CDR2 YNFKEQ, per germline. J gave up 0 bases and V 0 bases, and 8 bases lay outside the gene matches. CDR3 length: 18 amino acids. The CDR3 reads CASSQDPGGRRSTDTQYF. For the CDR3, the DNA is TGTGCCAGCAGCCAAGACCCGGGGGGGCGTAGGAGCACAGATACGCAGTATTTT.

The J gene is TRBJ1-2, the V gene TRBV28; D not certain. V gave up 2 bases and J gave up 4 bases, with 5 bases separating them. The V gene's germline CDR1 is MDHEN and CDR2 SYDVKM. The CDR3 contains 12 residues. The CDR3 sequence: CASSLRLYGYTF. CDR3 bases: TGTGCCAGCAGTTTACGGCTCTATGGCTACACCTTC.

The J gene is TRBJ2-7, the V gene TRBV7-6; D is perhaps TRBD1 (6 bases). Looked up from germline, CDR1 is SGHVS and CDR2 is FNYEAQ. The CDR3 runs to 16 residues. V dropped 0 bases and J dropped 3 bases, with 15 bases sitting between them. The CDR3 spells CASSLALYRAYYEQYF. The CDR3 DNA is TGTGCCAGCAGCTTAGCTCTGTACAGGGCGTACTACGAGCAGTACTTC.

This clonotype was seen many times. The chain uses TRBV25-1 and TRBJ1-1, with 7 nucleotides matching TRBD1. V trimming: 5 bases; J trimming: 5 bases; junction bases outside the gene matches: 5. CDR3 length: 13 amino acids. Germline V gene data show CDR1 as MGHDK and CDR2 as SYGVNS. The CDR3 nucleotides are TGTGCCAGCAGTAAGGGACAGAGGACTGAAGCTTTCTTT. Amino acids: CASSKGQRTEAFF.

The sample holds a few counts of this clonotype. The chain has TRBV7-2 and TRBJ2-5; 8 nucleotides match TRBD2. The length of the CDR3 is 15 residues. J was trimmed by 5 bases and V by 5 bases; bases with no gene match: 10. CDR1 is SGHTA and CDR2 is FQGNSA in the germline V gene. CDR3 in amino acids: CASSPDRGGWETQYF. The CDR3 DNA sequence: TGTGCCAGCAGCCCCGACCGCGGGGGGTGGGAGACCCAGTACTTC.

The V gene is TRBV7-9, the J gene TRBJ2-4, with 7 bases that match TRBD1. J gave up 8 bases and V 2 bases, and 15 bases lay outside the gene matches. The CDR3 extends over 17 amino acids. Germline V gene data show CDR1 as SEHNR and CDR2 as FQNEAQ (reference sequence). The CDR3 here is CASSLFAAGDSPDIQYF. Here the CDR3 DNA reads TGTGCCAGCAGCTTATTCGCGGCCGGGGACAGTCCTGACATTCAGTACTTC.

V and J are TRBV28 and TRBJ2-7; 9 bases align to TRBD1. The CDR3 contains 13 residues. J was trimmed by 4 bases and V by 9 bases; bases with no gene match: 7. Germline CDR1 MDHEN, CDR2 SYDVKM. CDR3 in amino acids: CASQPGQGYEQYV. CDR3 coding DNA: TGTGCCAGTCAACCGGGACAGGGATACGAGCAGTACGTC.

This chain connects TRBV19 to TRBJ1-5; D call uncertain. The germline V gene has CDR1 LNHDA and CDR2 SQIVND (reference sequence). Trimming removed 6 bases at V and 3 bases at J, with 6 bases between. CDR3 size: 12 residues. CDR3 protein: CASRQPNQPQHF. The CDR3 DNA sequence: TGTGCCAGTAGACAGCCCAATCAGCCCCAGCATTTT.

The genes are TRBV25-1 and TRBJ2-7, with 9 positions matching TRBD1. Germline V CDR1 and CDR2: MGHDK, SYGVNS. V shed 4 bases, J shed 6 bases, and the junction held 7 bases outside the gene matches. There are 14 residues in the CDR3. CDR3 residues: CASSVGTGRSEQYF. The CDR3 DNA is TGTGCCAGCAGTGTAGGGACAGGGCGGTCCGAGCAGTACTTC.

This clonotype has only a few counts. This chain uses TRBV5-1 with TRBJ2-7; D possibly corresponds to TRBD2 (5 bases). CDR3 size: 16 residues. V gave up 3 bases and J gave up 0 bases, with 16 bases separating them. Per the germline V gene, CDR1 is SGHRS and CDR2 is YFSETQ. CDR3 residues: CASSSGLPLSSYEQYF. As DNA, the CDR3 is TGCGCCAGCAGCTCCGGACTCCCCCTGTCCTCCTACGAGCAGTACTTC. The variable domain in full, with the rest retrieved from reference TRBV5-1 and TRBJ2-7, is KAGVTQTPRYLIKTRGQQVTLSCSPISGHRSVSWYQQTPGQGLQFLFEYFSETQRNKGNFPGRFSGRQFSNSRSEMNVSTLELGDSALYLCASSSGLPLSSYEQYFGPGTRLTVT.

In this sample, this clonotype turned up many times. The chain combines TRBV5-4 with TRBJ2-7, with 9 nucleotides matching TRBD2. CDR1 and CDR2 from the germline V gene are SGHNT and YYREEE (reference sequence). CDR3 size: 15 residues. V lost 4 bases and J lost 0; bases outside the gene matches: 5. CDR3 in amino acids: CASSAAGGLSYEQYF. In DNA form, the CDR3 reads TGTGCCAGCAGCGCAGCGGGGGGTCTCTCCTACGAGCAGTACTTC.

This clonotype was counted only a few times. Likely a read error: the CDR3 ends without its conserved phenylalanine or tryptophan. The DNA is left out, because the CDR3 cannot be placed on it with certainty; the CDR3 is given as TCRdb lists it. This sequence joins TRBV12-3 or TRBV12-4 and TRBJ2-5. The CDR3 extends over 12 residues, inclusive of both ends. CDR3 protein: CASSLGNSLKII.

This clonotype was recorded a few times. The rearrangement uses TRBV4-1 and TRBJ1-2, with a weak D call TRBD1 (5 bases). This CDR3 is 14 amino acids long. Germline values: CDR1 MGHRA, CDR2 YSYEKL. Deletions cut 7 bases from V and 6 bases from J, with 18 bases between. The CDR3 spells CASTNNRMGNGYTF. In nucleotides, the CDR3 is TGCGCCAGCACCAACAACAGGATGGGGAATGGCTACACCTTC.

The J gene is TRBJ2-3, the V gene TRBV4-3; D gene unclear. V was clipped by 0 bases and J by 4 bases, with 11 bases between them. The CDR3 has 15 amino acids. CDR1 LGHNA and CDR2 YSLEER come from the germline V gene. The CDR3 DNA is TGCGCCAGCAGCCAAGATAGAGCTAGTTCAGATACGCAGTATTTT. Translated: CASSQDRASSDTQYF.

This sequence joins TRBV7-2 and TRBJ2-2; D perhaps matches TRBD1 (5 bases). Germline V CDR1 and CDR2: SGHTA, FQGNSA. The germline V and J ends were trimmed by 5 bases and 4 bases, with 14 bases remaining between them. CDR3 length equals 15 residues. The CDR3 region has the DNA TGTGCCAGCAGCCTACAGGACCCCAGCACCGGGGAGCTGTTTTTT. This translates into CASSLQDPSTGELFF.

This clonotype has a handful of counts. The chain has TRBV4-1 and TRBJ2-4, with 8 bases identical to TRBD2. V gave up 1 base and J gave up 0 bases; unmatched junction bases: 8. Germline V gene lookup returns CDR1 MGHRA and CDR2 YSYEKL. There are 18 residues in the CDR3. CDR3 in amino acids: CASSQGIQRGLAKNIQYF. DNA of the CDR3: TGCGCCAGCAGCCAAGGAATTCAGCGGGGGCTAGCCAAAAACATTCAGTACTTC.

This clonotype turned up a few times. The chain links TRBV20-1 to TRBJ1-2; TRBD1 is a possible D gene (6 bases). This CDR3 contains 12 residues. The germline V gene has CDR1 DFQATT and CDR2 SNEGSKA (reference sequence). The CDR3 DNA is TGCGGAGGAACCGGGGGCTGGTATGGCTACACCTTC. Its translation: CGGTGGWYGYTF.

The chain uses TRBV28 and TRBJ1-5; D is unresolved. CDR1 and CDR2 from the germline V gene are MDHEN and SYDVKM. Trimming shortened V by 6 bases and J by 7 bases, and 16 bases separated the two germline ends. The CDR3 has 14 residues. The CDR3 is CASSPGEGGQPQHF. DNA of the CDR3: TGTGCCAGCAGCCCCGGGGAGGGTGGGCAGCCCCAGCATTTT. The complete variable domain, with remaining parts taken from reference TRBV28 and TRBJ1-5, reads DVKVTQSSRYLVKRTGEKVFLECVQDMDHENMFWYRQDPGLGLRLIYFSYDVKMKEKGDIPEGYSVSREKKERFSLILESASTNQTSMYLCASSPGEGGQPQHFGDGTRLSIL.

This clonotype showed up just a few times. The gene calls are TRBV7-6 and TRBJ2-3, with a tentative D call TRBD2 (5 bases). Trimming removed 6 bases at V and 5 bases at J, with 18 bases between. CDR3 length equals 15 residues. Germline CDR1 is SGHVS and CDR2 is FNYEAQ. CDR3 protein: CASSPTRASGDTQYF. The CDR3 region has the DNA TGTGCCAGCAGTCCCACTAGGGCCTCAGGAGATACGCAGTATTTT.

This clonotype showed up many times. The CDR3 nucleotides are TGCGCCAGCAGCCAAGTGGGCCTAGCGGGGGCTTGGTCCTACAATGAGCAGTTCTTC. The encoded protein is CASSQVGLAGAWSYNEQFF. This sequence joins TRBV4-1 and TRBJ2-1; 10 bases are shared with TRBD2. The CDR3 loop spans 19 amino acids. V trimming: 1 base; J trimming: 1 base; junction bases outside the gene matches: 10. In germline, CDR1 is MGHRA, CDR2 YSYEKL.

This clonotype was counted only a few times. The chain links TRBV3-1 to TRBJ2-1; unclear D gene. This CDR3 has 15 residues. V was trimmed by 1 base and J by 0 bases, leaving 7 bases between them. In germline, CDR1 is LGHDT, CDR2 YNNKEL (reference sequence). DNA of the CDR3: TGTGCCAGCAGCCAAGTCAGGAGCTCCTACAATGAGCAGTTCTTC. This gives the protein CASSQVRSSYNEQFF.

This chain connects TRBV20-1 to TRBJ1-2; D is uncertain. The CDR3 consists of 13 residues. Trimming took off 3 bases at V and 1 base at J, with 9 bases between the two ends. Germline lookup yields CDR1 DFQATT and CDR2 SNEGSKA (reference sequence). Written as DNA, the CDR3 is TGCAGTGCTAGGAAACCCCTTAACTATGGCTACACCTTC. This codes for CSARKPLNYGYTF.

This clonotype was detected only a few times. The chain has TRBV20-1 and TRBJ1-4, with TRBD1 matching 8 bases. This CDR3 comprises 14 residues. The germline CDR1 and CDR2 sequences are DFQATT and SNEGSKA (reference sequence). Trimming took 6 bases from V and 4 from J; bases not matched to a gene: 7. CDR3 protein: CSARTGQDNEKLFF. The CDR3 DNA reads as TGCAGTGCGCGGACAGGGCAAGATAATGAAAAACTGTTTTTT.

The chain employs TRBV29-1 and TRBJ1-5, with D uncertain. The ends were cut back, 4 bases at V and 0 bases at J, with 4 bases in the middle. The CDR3 consists of 12 residues. The germline CDR1 and CDR2 sequences are SQVTM and ANQGSEA. DNA for the CDR3: TGCAGCGTTGGGTCTAGCAATCAGCCCCAGCATTTT. Its protein product is CSVGSSNQPQHF. Supplemented by reference TRBV29-1 and TRBJ1-5, the full variable domain reads SAVISQKPSRDICQRGTSLTIQCQVDSQVTMMFWYRQQPGQSLTLIATANQGSEATYESGFVIDKFPISRPNLTFSTLTVSNMSPEDSSIYLCSVGSSNQPQHFGDGTRLSIL.

The J gene is TRBJ2-3, the V gene TRBV5-1, with 7 positions matching TRBD1. The V gene's germline CDR1 is SGHRS and CDR2 YFSETQ. With 5 bases clipped from V and 4 bases from J, the junction kept 13 bases outside the gene matches. CDR3 size: 16 residues. The DNA of the CDR3 is TGCGCCAGCAGGGACAGGCCAGGGGAGATCGCAGATACGCAGTATTTT. As protein: CASRDRPGEIADTQYF.

The chain couples TRBV9 to TRBJ2-6, with D unclear. Per germline, CDR1 SGDLS and CDR2 YYNGEE. The CDR3 covers 15 residues. The V end lost 0 bases, the J end lost 2 bases, and 6 bases lay between the germline ends. The CDR3 coding sequence is TGTGCCAGCAGCGTAGTAGGGACTGGGGCCAACGTCCTGACTTTC. Translating it yields CASSVVGTGANVLTF. Combining the CDR3 with reference TRBV9 and TRBJ2-6 gives the whole variable domain DSGVTQTPKHLITATGQRVTLRCSPRSGDLSVYWYQQSLDQGLQFLIQYYNGEERAKGNILERFSAQQFPDLHSELNLSSLELGDSALYFCASSVVGTGANVLTFGAGSRLTVL.

This clonotype was counted only a few times. V and J are TRBV12-3 or TRBV12-4 and TRBJ2-7; TRBD1 is a possible D gene (6 bases). V lost 8 bases and J 3 bases, leaving 11 bases between the germline ends. The CDR3 consists of 12 residues. CDR3 nucleotides: TGTGCCAGCCTGGGACAAAGCTACGAGCAGTACTTC. Protein: CASLGQSYEQYF.

The chain uses TRBV7-6 and TRBJ1-2; D uncertain. V was pared by 5 bases and J by 7 bases, with 14 bases between. This CDR3 is built from 13 residues. Germline V gene sequence: CDR1 SGHVS, CDR2 FNYEAQ. The CDR3 DNA is TGTGCCAGCAGCCCTCTGGAGGGAGGTGGCTACACCTTC. This gives the protein CASSPLEGGGYTF.

This clonotype turned up a few times. V usage is TRBV12-5 and J usage is TRBJ2-3, with D possibly being TRBD2 (6 bases). V was pared by 6 bases and J by 6 bases, with 22 bases between. The CDR3 is 16 residues long. Germline CDR1 is LGHNT and CDR2 is FRNRAP. The CDR3 DNA reads TGTGCTAGTGGCCCGGGTTTTGGCGGAGGGCGGGATACGCAGTATTTT. The encoded protein is CASGPGFGGGRDTQYF.

The V call is TRBV5-1, the J call TRBJ1-6; 8 bases align to TRBD1. The germline V gene has CDR1 SGHRS and CDR2 YFSETQ. This CDR3 comprises 16 residues. With 3 bases clipped from V and 7 bases from J, the junction kept 9 bases outside the gene matches. CDR3 nucleotide sequence: TGCGCCAGCAGCTGGAGGGCTGGACAGGGAAATTCACCCCTCCACTTT. Translated, it gives CASSWRAGQGNSPLHF.

This clonotype was picked up a small number of times. J is TRBJ2-3 and V is TRBV4-3; TRBD2 agrees at 9 bases. The CDR3 extends over 19 amino acids. In germline, CDR1 is LGHNA, CDR2 YSLEER. With 1 base clipped from V and 1 base from J, the junction kept 12 bases outside the gene matches. The CDR3: CASSQAPALSSGGTDTQYF. The DNA of the CDR3 is TGCGCCAGCAGCCAAGCTCCTGCCCTATCTAGCGGGGGCACAGATACGCAGTATTTT.

In this sample, this clonotype turned up many times. The chain has TRBV12-3 or TRBV12-4 and TRBJ2-5; no firm D call. Trimming cost V 0 bases and J 3 bases, with 11 bases left between them. CDR3 length: 15 amino acids. Here the CDR3 reads CASSLATAQEETQYF. As DNA, the CDR3 is TGTGCCAGCAGTTTAGCAACCGCCCAAGAAGAGACCCAGTACTTC.